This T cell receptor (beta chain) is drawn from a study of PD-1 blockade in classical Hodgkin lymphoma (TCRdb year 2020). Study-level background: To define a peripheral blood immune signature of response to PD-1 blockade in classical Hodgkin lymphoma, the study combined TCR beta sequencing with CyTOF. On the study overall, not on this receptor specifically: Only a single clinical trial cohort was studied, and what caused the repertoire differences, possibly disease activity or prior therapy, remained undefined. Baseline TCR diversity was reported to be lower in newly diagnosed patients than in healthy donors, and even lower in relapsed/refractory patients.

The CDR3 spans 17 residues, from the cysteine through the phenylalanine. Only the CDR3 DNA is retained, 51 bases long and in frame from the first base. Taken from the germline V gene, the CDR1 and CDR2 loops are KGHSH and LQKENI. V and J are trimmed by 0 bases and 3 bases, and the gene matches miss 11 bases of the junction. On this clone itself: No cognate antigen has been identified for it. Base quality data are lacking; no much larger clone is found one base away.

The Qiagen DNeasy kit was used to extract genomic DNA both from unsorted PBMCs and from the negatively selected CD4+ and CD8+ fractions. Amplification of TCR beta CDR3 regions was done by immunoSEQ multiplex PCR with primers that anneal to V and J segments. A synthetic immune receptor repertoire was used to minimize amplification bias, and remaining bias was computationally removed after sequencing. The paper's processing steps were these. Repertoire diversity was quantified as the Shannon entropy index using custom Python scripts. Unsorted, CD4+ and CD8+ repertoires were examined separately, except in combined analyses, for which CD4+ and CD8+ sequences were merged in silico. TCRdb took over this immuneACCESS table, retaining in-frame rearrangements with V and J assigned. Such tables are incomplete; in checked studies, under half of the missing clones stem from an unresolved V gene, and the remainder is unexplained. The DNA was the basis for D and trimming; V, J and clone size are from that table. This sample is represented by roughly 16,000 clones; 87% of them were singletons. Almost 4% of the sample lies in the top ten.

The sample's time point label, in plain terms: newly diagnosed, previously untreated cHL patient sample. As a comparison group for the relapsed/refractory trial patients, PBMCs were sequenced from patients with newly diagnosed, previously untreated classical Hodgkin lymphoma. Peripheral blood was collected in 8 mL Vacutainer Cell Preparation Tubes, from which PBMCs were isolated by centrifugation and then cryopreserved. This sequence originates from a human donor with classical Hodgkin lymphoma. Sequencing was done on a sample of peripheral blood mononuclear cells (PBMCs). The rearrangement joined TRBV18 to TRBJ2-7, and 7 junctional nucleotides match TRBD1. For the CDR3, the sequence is CASSPPERQGVLYEQYF. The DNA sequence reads TGTGCCAGCTCACCACCAGAGAGGCAGGGGGTCCTCTACGAGCAGTACTTC.